This T cell receptor beta chain is drawn from a study of OX40 agonist ivuxolimab in advanced cancers. As for the study in general: Prior checkpoint blockade (anti-PD-1, anti-PD-L1 or anti-CTLA-4) was permitted; under 50% had it.

This table comes from immunoSEQ multiplex PCR, and its TCRdb copy is limited to in-frame clones, with some not included. The sample consists of tens of thousands of clones, 87% of them appearing once. In germline, CDR1 is MNHEY, CDR2 SMNVEV (reference sequence). With V trimmed by 8 bases and J by 0 bases, 6 bases remained unmatched. The CDR3 covers 14 residues. The V and J genes are TRBV27 and TRBJ2-7; 8 nucleotides line up with TRBD1. The source is an adult with an advanced solid tumor such as melanoma, head and neck, liver or kidney cancer. The sequenced sample was CD4+ or CD8+ T cells sorted from blood, obtained in a trial of the OX40 agonist ivuxolimab. CDR3 protein: CASSRTGPSYEQYF. CDR3 coding DNA: TGTGCCAGCTCTCGGACAGGGCCCTCCTACGAGCAGTACTTC.